Sequencing of this T cell receptor beta chain was carried out in a study of CD8+ T cells in alopecia areata. Germline trimming cut 5 bases from V and 2 bases from J; bases unmatched to any gene: 2. In germline, CDR1 is SQVTM, CDR2 ANQGSEA. The CDR3 has 14 amino acids. This clone was detected only a few times. Other DNA sequences in the same sample also yield this CDR3. After isolation, RNA underwent reverse transcription to generate cDNA as the sequencing template. The assay was immunoSEQ multiplex PCR, and TCRdb's table has in-frame clones only and misses some. The table includes some 110,000 clones, roughly two fifths detected once.

The specimen was CD4+ T cells sorted from blood. The gene calls are TRBV29-1 and TRBJ2-3; 12 positions agree with TRBD2. This TCR was sampled from a human donor with alopecia areata. This CDR3 is CSVRLAGDTDTQYF. The DNA for the CDR3 is TGCAGCGTTCGACTAGCGGGAGACACAGATACGCAGTATTTT.